The rows below give T cell receptor beta chains drawn from one sample of a study of CD8 T cells in ankylosing spondylitis. TCRdb processed the 5' RACE reads anew with MiXCR; each CDR3 protein has one entry. This sample has approximately 240,000 distinct CDR3 sequences, with roughly 25% found just once. Sequenced: blood, either unsorted or a sorted T cell fraction (not recorded which). All receptors come from a male donor with ankylosing spondylitis or in good health (not recorded which). Each CDR3 is given with its conserved first and last residue. D genes are given only for firm matches. Size is stated for part of the rows, as once, few or many counts, or as a class when the clone is expanded.

abundance | j_gene | v_gene | d_gene | CDR3aa | CDR3nt
many | TRBJ1-5 | TRBV3-1 | - | CASSQDREQGLGLPQHF | TGTGCCAGCAGCCAAGATCGAGAACAGGGATTGGGTCTGCCCCAGCATTTT
- | TRBJ2-3 | TRBV11-1 | TRBD1 | CASSPIWGTGKYTDTQYF | TGTGCCAGCAGCCCGATATGGGGGACAGGGAAGTACACAGATACGCAGTATTTT
- | TRBJ2-2 | TRBV5-1 | - | CASSLGRLNTGELFF | TGCGCCAGCAGCTTAGGGCGCCTGAACACCGGGGAGCTGTTTTTT
few | TRBJ1-2 | TRBV12-3/TRBV12-4 | - | CASSLGVVEGGYTF | TGTGCCAGCAGTTTAGGTGTGGTAGAGGGTGGCTACACCTTC
- | TRBJ2-5 | TRBV7-8 | - | CASSPGQARETQYF | TGTGCCAGCAGCCCGGGGCAGGCCCGAGAGACCCAGTACTTC
many | TRBJ1-5 | TRBV29-1 | TRBD1 | CSVGSTGKGQPQHF | TGCAGCGTTGGCTCGACAGGGAAAGGTCAGCCCCAGCATTTT
- | TRBJ1-4 | TRBV18 | - | CASSPQLPGSGEKLFF | TGTGCCAGCTCACCACAGCTTCCGGGAAGTGGGGAAAAACTGTTTTTT
many | TRBJ2-3 | TRBV12-3/TRBV12-4 | - | CASMTYGEDTQYF | TGTGCCAGCATGACCTATGGGGAAGATACGCAGTATTTT
few | TRBJ2-7 | TRBV20-1 | - | CSARRSYEQYF | TGCAGTGCTCGGAGGAGTTACGAGCAGTACTTC
few | TRBJ1-1 | TRBV29-1 | TRBD1 | CSVGSGTGLRFEAFF | TGCAGCGTGGGGTCCGGGACAGGGCTCCGGTTCGAAGCTTTCTTT
few | TRBJ1-6 | TRBV20-1 | - | CSASGSGGYNSPLHF | TGCAGTGCTAGTGGCAGTGGAGGGTATAATTCACCCCTCCACTTT
many | TRBJ2-3 | TRBV20-1 | - | CSATTSTDTQYF | TGCAGTGCCACGACTAGCACAGATACGCAGTATTTT
- | TRBJ1-2 | TRBV20-1 | - | CSGKVSSYGYTF | TGCAGTGGGAAAGTCTCTTCCTATGGCTACACCTTC
- | TRBJ1-2 | TRBV12-3/TRBV12-4 | TRBD1 | CASSPEARDSYGYTF | TGTGCCAGCAGCCCAGAAGCCCGGGACAGCTATGGCTACACCTTC
many | TRBJ1-3 | TRBV4-2 | - | CASSQVVRGSGNTIYF | TGTGCCAGCAGCCAAGTGGTGAGAGGGAGCGGAAACACCATATATTTT
many | TRBJ1-3 | TRBV10-3 | - | CAITGSGNTIYF | TGTGCCATTACAGGGTCAGGAAACACCATATATTTT
- | TRBJ1-1 | TRBV12-3/TRBV12-4 | - | CASRSNTEAFF | TGTGCCAGCAGGTCGAACACTGAAGCTTTCTTT
few | TRBJ2-5 | TRBV18 | - | CASSSLTRVSETQYF | TGTGCCAGCTCATCCCTGACTCGGGTTTCGGAGACCCAGTACTTC
many | TRBJ2-3 | TRBV6-1 | - | CASSPTVQGWQYF | TGTGCCAGCAGCCCGACCGTACAGGGCTGGCAGTATTTT
many | TRBJ2-2 | TRBV2 | - | CASSTTRPGTGELFF | TGTGCCAGCAGTACCACGCGCCCGGGCACCGGGGAGCTGTTTTTT
once | TRBJ1-6 | TRBV20-1 | - | CSASTGGSYNSPLHF | TGCAGTGCTAGTACGGGAGGCTCCTATAATTCACCCCTCCACTTT
- | TRBJ2-3 | TRBV29-1 | - | CSVTGPTDTQYF | TGCAGCGTCACTGGGCCTACAGATACGCAGTATTTT
- | TRBJ2-7 | TRBV12-3/TRBV12-4 | - | CASSPGIYEQYF | TGTGCCAGCAGTCCCGGGATCTACGAGCAGTACTTC
few | TRBJ1-2 | TRBV20-1 | TRBD1 | CSASPPQGAQGYTF | TGCAGTGCTAGCCCTCCACAGGGGGCGCAGGGCTACACCTTC
many | TRBJ2-2 | TRBV28 | - | CASRKGFRVGISSGELFF | TGTGCCAGCAGAAAGGGGTTCAGGGTTGGAATTTCTTCCGGGGAGCTGTTTTTT
many | TRBJ2-5 | TRBV4-1 | - | CASSQVVRETQYF | TGCGCCAGCAGCCAAGTAGTGCGGGAGACCCAGTACTTC
many | TRBJ1-5 | TRBV20-1 | - | CSARDVRGAGNQPQHF | TGCAGTGCTAGAGACGTGAGGGGGGCGGGGAATCAGCCCCAGCATTTT
- | TRBJ2-7 | TRBV20-1 | TRBD2 | CSARDAGTSGYSYEQYF | TGCAGTGCTAGAGATGCAGGGACTAGCGGGTACTCCTACGAGCAGTACTTC
many | TRBJ2-5 | TRBV29-1 | - | CSVEVGRKETQYF | TGCAGCGTTGAAGTCGGCAGAAAAGAGACCCAGTACTTC
- | TRBJ1-2 | TRBV2 | TRBD1 | CASRDREGGYGYTF | TGTGCCAGCAGGGACAGGGAGGGGGGCTATGGCTACACCTTC
- | TRBJ2-5 | TRBV20-1 | TRBD2 | CSATIAGTQETQYF | TGCAGTGCAACCATAGCGGGGACCCAAGAGACCCAGTACTTC
few | TRBJ1-1 | TRBV19 | - | CASSTDGRGAEAFF | TGTGCCAGTAGTACCGACGGCAGGGGTGCTGAAGCTTTCTTT
many | TRBJ1-6 | TRBV10-3 | TRBD1 | CAISEKGRGQTHSPLHF | TGTGCCATCAGTGAGAAGGGGAGGGGGCAGACGCATTCACCCCTCCACTTT
- | TRBJ1-1 | TRBV28 | - | CASSQGGSSPKAFF | TGTGCCAGCTCCCAGGGCGGGTCCTCGCCTAAAGCTTTCTTT
once | TRBJ2-7 | TRBV20-1 | - | CSASYRGGGEQYF | TGCAGTGCTAGTTACAGGGGCGGGGGGGAGCAGTACTTC
- | TRBJ2-3 | TRBV5-1 | - | CASSLARAGTTDTQYF | TGCGCCAGCAGCTTGGCCCGGGCGGGGACCACAGATACGCAGTATTTT
many | TRBJ2-1 | TRBV20-1 | TRBD1 | CSARDRGPRQREQFF | TGCAGTGCTAGGGACAGGGGCCCGAGGCAACGGGAGCAGTTCTTC
many | TRBJ2-1 | TRBV5-1 | TRBD1 | CASSLDLGQGLPKQFF | TGCGCCAGCAGCTTGGATTTGGGACAGGGGTTACCTAAGCAGTTCTTC
once | TRBJ1-6 | TRBV5-4 | - | CASSFSLPNSPLHF | TGTGCCAGCAGCTTCTCCTTGCCGAATTCACCCCTCCACTTT